The 12 T cell receptor beta chains below all came from one sample that was sequenced in a study of shared clonotypes between healthy human individuals. TCRdb's table, derived via immunoSEQ multiplex PCR, lists solely in-frame clones and lacks some. The repertoire holds over a million clones, roughly 74% seen once, with more than 0.55% in the top ten. The sequenced material came from memory CD4+ T cells from PBMCs. Subset noted: CD45RA-negative fraction. The origin of the receptors is a man between 18 and 35 years old in good health. Some clones in this sample may be carry-over from other donors' samples.

The table lists this clone with a count of one. Because the CDR3's place on the DNA is in doubt, the DNA is left out and the CDR3 is given as listed by TCRdb. V is TRBV6-5 and J is TRBJ1-4; the table's D gene call, TRBD1, was not cross checked with the DNA. CDR1 is MNHEY, CDR2 SVGAGI, per germline. The CDR3 comprises 11 residues, both ends counted. CDR3 residues: CARTWGLGAFF.

Ten or more counts support this clone. The sample has other DNA sequences that encode this CDR3 too. The chain has TRBV9 and TRBJ2-1; 7 bases agree with TRBD1. CDR1 SGDLS and CDR2 YYNGEE come from the germline V gene. There are 15 residues in the CDR3. With 2 bases clipped from V and 0 bases from J, the junction kept 2 bases outside the gene matches. The CDR3 reads CASSVTGDSYNEQFF. The DNA for the CDR3 is TGTGCCAGCAGCGTTACAGGGGACTCCTACAATGAGCAGTTCTTC.

The V gene is TRBV4-2, the J gene TRBJ1-4; the D gene is possibly TRBD1 (6 bases). The CDR3 is 17 amino acids. CDR1 is LGHNA and CDR2 is YNFKEQ in the germline V gene. Between the trimmed V and J ends, which lost 2 bases and 2 bases, there was a span of 15 bases. In nucleotides, the CDR3 is TGTGCCAGCAGCCAACACGGCAGGGGCCAGACTAATGAAAAACTGTTTTTT. Its protein is CASSQHGRGQTNEKLFF.

About this clone: An end of the junction differs from the germline gene, which may be a read error. The chain carries TRBV5-4 and TRBJ1-2; weak D call: TRBD1 (6 bases). This CDR3 region has 13 residues. Germline V gene lookup returns CDR1 SGHNT and CDR2 YYREEE (reference sequence). CDR3 amino acids: CASSQEQGRDYTF. As DNA, the CDR3 is TGCGCCAGCAGCCAAGAACAGGGACGAGACTACACCTTC. Complete variable domain (other parts from reference TRBV5-4 and TRBJ1-2): ETGVTQSPTHLIKTRGQQVTLRCSSQSGHNTVSWYQQALGQGPQFIFQYYREEENGRGNFPPRFSGLQFPNYSSELNVNALELDDSALYLCASSQEQGRDYTFGSGTRLTVV.

This clone was observed a few times. The rearrangement links TRBV7-9 to TRBJ2-2; no definite D call. The CDR3 is 16 residues long. V lost 0 bases and J lost 2, with 10 bases in between. From germline, CDR1 is SEHNR and CDR2 FQNEAQ (reference sequence). The CDR3 loop is CASSLASSRNTGELFF. CDR3 bases: TGTGCCAGCAGCTTAGCAAGTTCCAGAAACACCGGGGAGCTGTTTTTT.

The rearrangement uses TRBV11-3 and TRBJ2-7; unclear D gene. Trimming left V 4 bases short and J 2 bases short, with 9 bases between. The CDR3 loop spans 13 amino acids. Germline lookup yields CDR1 SGHNT and CDR2 YENEEA. The CDR3 DNA is TGTGCCAGCAGCTCTGGCGAGACCTACGAGCAGTACTTC. Translating gives CASSSGETYEQYF.

CDR3 sequence reads: CASSLGVLPRNTEAFF. The DNA for the CDR3 is TGCGCCAGCAGCTTGGGAGTGCTGCCACGGAACACTGAAGCTTTCTTT. The rearrangement joins TRBV5-1 to TRBJ1-1; D remains unclear. This CDR3 comprises 16 residues. Trimming removed 0 bases from V and 1 base from J, with 13 bases in between. The germline CDR1 and CDR2 sequences are SGHRS and YFSETQ.

Points on this clone: Other DNA sequences of this sample code for an identical CDR3. The chain couples TRBV28 to TRBJ2-3; D gene ambiguous. The V end was cut by 2 bases, the J end by 1 base, with 1 base between. Germline CDR1 MDHEN, CDR2 SYDVKM. There are 12 residues in the CDR3. The CDR3 protein is CASSLGTDTQYF. The DNA of the CDR3 is TGTGCCAGCAGTTTAGGCACAGATACGCAGTATTTT. Together with reference TRBV28 and TRBJ2-3, the CDR3 gives the full variable domain: DVKVTQSSRYLVKRTGEKVFLECVQDMDHENMFWYRQDPGLGLRLIYFSYDVKMKEKGDIPEGYSVSREKKERFSLILESASTNQTSMYLCASSLGTDTQYFGPGTRLTVL.

The chain links TRBV11-2 to TRBJ2-3, with 12 nucleotides matching TRBD2. V lost 5 bases and J lost 10; bases outside the gene matches: 10. Germline V lookup: CDR1 SGHAT, CDR2 FQNNGV. The CDR3 sequence is 15 residues long. The CDR3 DNA reads TGTGCCAGCAGCACCAGACTAGCGGGAGTTGAATCGCAGTATTTT. Amino acid sequence: CASSTRLAGVESQYF.

The CDR3 DNA follows: TGTGCCAGCAGTGCTTTACTCCGGACTTACCGTGAAGCTTTCTTT. Amino acids: CASSALLRTYREAFF. V is TRBV27 and J is TRBJ1-1; D not resolved. The CDR3 is 15 amino acids. V lost 5 bases to trimming and J lost 7 bases, with 20 bases between them. CDR1 and CDR2 from the germline V gene are MNHEY and SMNVEV (reference sequence).

The J gene is TRBJ1-4, the V gene TRBV6-1; 10 bases are a match to TRBD1. The germline gives CDR1 MNHNS, CDR2 SASEGT. The V and J ends lost 5 bases and 8 bases, in that order; junction bases with no gene match: 8. This CDR3 comprises 15 residues. The CDR3 DNA reads TGTGCCAGCAGTCTGGACAGGGGGGTGGGGGAAAAACTGTTTTTT. It translates to CASSLDRGVGEKLFF.

This clone has just a few counts. The gene calls are TRBV19 and TRBJ1-3; possibly TRBD1 for D (5 bases). This CDR3 is built from 15 residues. V lost 2 bases, J lost 2 bases, and 10 bases lay in between. CDR1 is LNHDA and CDR2 is SQIVND in the germline V gene (reference sequence). The CDR3 coding sequence is TGTGCCAGTAGTATACCAGGGATGGCTGGAAACACCATATATTTT. Residues: CASSIPGMAGNTIYF.